This is a list of T cell receptor beta chains from one sample in a study of control samples from healthy donors and cancer patients. Some clones are missing from TCRdb's copy, which holds only in-frame ones; the method was immunoSEQ multiplex PCR. Of some 100,000 clones listed, just over 90% are singletons. Material: blood. The receptors derive from a human donor in good health. The donor label of this sample is uncertain. CDR3s include the opening cysteine and the closing phenylalanine or tryptophan. A D gene is named only where the DNA matches it firmly. The listing skips clone size in some rows; elsewhere it reads once, few, many or a size class.

TGTGCCAGTAGCTCGTTAAAAAATCAGCCCCAGCATTTT | CASSSLKNQPQHF | - | - | TRBJ1-5 | TRBV19
TGTGCCAGCACCGAACGGGGATATGGCTACACCTTC | CASTERGYGYTF | - | - | TRBJ1-2 | TRBV6-6
TGTGCCAGCAGCTTTAGCGGGACAAGCTCCTACAATGAGCAGTTCTTC | CASSFSGTSSYNEQFF | - | TRBD2 | TRBJ2-1 | TRBV5-4
TGTGCCAGCAGTTCCCACGCAATAACAGACTACAATGAGCAGTTCTTC | CASSSHAITDYNEQFF | once | - | TRBJ2-1 | TRBV6-2/TRBV6-3
TGTGCCAGTAGTCTCTCGGACAGGGGATTTTTGAACACTGAAGCTTTCTTT | CASSLSDRGFLNTEAFF | - | TRBD1 | TRBJ1-1 | TRBV19
TGCGCCAGCAGCACTTCAGGGGCCTCCTCTGGAAACACCATATATTTT | CASSTSGASSGNTIYF | once | - | TRBJ1-3 | TRBV5-1
TGTGCCAGCAGCCTCACCGGGACAGGGGAGCTGTTTTTT | CASSLTGTGELFF | - | - | TRBJ2-2 | TRBV5-4
TGTGCCAGCAGTCAATGGGGACAGGCAGCCGACGAGCAGTACTTC | CASSQWGQAADEQYF | - | TRBD1 | TRBJ2-7 | TRBV28
TGTGCCAGCAGGGAGGGGGGTGGGGCCAACGTCCTGACTTTC | CASREGGGANVLTF | once | - | TRBJ2-6 | TRBV5-5
TGCGCCAGCAAAATCTTTGGGGCCAACGTCCTGACTTTC | CASKIFGANVLTF | - | - | TRBJ2-6 | TRBV5-1
TGCGCCAGCAGCCAAGCGGTTCTCGGCACCGGGGAGCTGTTTTTT | CASSQAVLGTGELFF | - | - | TRBJ2-2 | TRBV4-3
TGTGCCAGCAGCAAAGGGACGGGCGACTATGGCTACACCTTC | CASSKGTGDYGYTF | once | - | TRBJ1-2 | TRBV21-1
TGTGCCAGCAGTTACCAGGTCTCCGGGGAGCTGTTTTTT | CASSYQVSGELFF | - | - | TRBJ2-2 | TRBV6-5
TGTGCCAGCGGAGGGGACCGGGAAAAACTGTTTTTT | CASGGDREKLFF | - | - | TRBJ1-4 | TRBV6-5
TGTGCCAGCAGCTTAGATCCGGAATGGACTAACTATGGCTACACCTTC | CASSLDPEWTNYGYTF | - | - | TRBJ1-2 | TRBV11-2
TGTGCCAGCAGTTACCCCCCGCGGTGGGACACCGGGGAGCTGTTTTTT | CASSYPPRWDTGELFF | - | - | TRBJ2-2 | TRBV6-6
TGTGCCAGCAGGGGCCGGAACACTGAAGCTTTCTTT | CASRGRNTEAFF | few | - | TRBJ1-1 | TRBV2
TGTGCCAGCACGGGCAGCTCCTACGAGCAGTACTTC | CASTGSSYEQYF | - | - | TRBJ2-7 | TRBV2
TGTGCCAGCAGTGACAGGGGACGGGGCCTTGGCGACGAGCAGTACTTC | CASSDRGRGLGDEQYF | - | - | TRBJ2-7 | TRBV6-1
TGTGCCAGCAGTGAAGCGGACAGGGGGCATGATGGCTACACCTTC | CASSEADRGHDGYTF | - | TRBD1 | TRBJ1-2 | TRBV6-1
TGTGCCAGCAGCGATGGGACCAACTATGGCTACACCTTC | CASSDGTNYGYTF | - | - | TRBJ1-2 | TRBV9
TGTGCCAGCAGCGCGACTAGCGGGGGGAGCAATGAGCAGTTCTTC | CASSATSGGSNEQFF | - | TRBD2 | TRBJ2-1 | TRBV7-7
TGTGCCAGCAGCACGACCGACGGTGGTAGCTATGGCTACACCTTC | CASSTTDGGSYGYTF | - | - | TRBJ1-2 | TRBV11-2
TGTGCCAGTAGTATCGACAGTCGCGGCACAGATACGCAGTATTTT | CASSIDSRGTDTQYF | - | - | TRBJ2-3 | TRBV19
TGCAGTGCGACTAGCGGCAATGAGCAGTTCTTC | CSATSGNEQFF | - | TRBD2 | TRBJ2-1 | TRBV20-1
TGTGCCAGCAGTTTACCGACCGGGTCACCCCTCCACTTT | CASSLPTGSPLHF | - | - | TRBJ1-6 | TRBV6-5
TGTGCCAGCATGACGGGACAGCTTGTCGCCGGGGAGCTGTTTTTT | CASMTGQLVAGELFF | - | TRBD1 | TRBJ2-2 | TRBV28
TGTGCCAGCAGCTTGACCGAGTCAAGGGCTGAAGCTTTCTTT | CASSLTESRAEAFF | - | - | TRBJ1-1 | TRBV5-5
TGTGCCAGCAGCCGGGAGGAATCGATGAACACTGAAGCTTTCTTT | CASSREESMNTEAFF | - | - | TRBJ1-1 | TRBV9
TGTGCCAGCAGTTTAGCGCGAGGGACCCTCCACTTT | CASSLARGTLHF | - | - | TRBJ1-6 | TRBV12-3/TRBV12-4
TGTGCCACCAGTGAAAGCGGACAGGGGAAGAATGAGCAGTTCTTC | CATSESGQGKNEQFF | - | TRBD1 | TRBJ2-1 | TRBV24-1
TGTGCCAGTAGTACGCGGACAGTGAAGTCCTACGAGCAGTACTTC | CASSTRTVKSYEQYF | - | - | TRBJ2-7 | TRBV19
TGCGCCAGCAGCTTGGTCGCACCGGGCACAGATACGCAGTATTTT | CASSLVAPGTDTQYF | - | - | TRBJ2-3 | TRBV5-1
TGTGCCAGCTCGTATCAGGGAGGTAGCAATCAGCCCCAGCATTTT | CASSYQGGSNQPQHF | - | - | TRBJ1-5 | TRBV18
TGTGCCACCAGTGAGGGGACAGCCACCTATGGCTACACCTTC | CATSEGTATYGYTF | - | TRBD1 | TRBJ1-2 | TRBV24-1
TGTGCCACCGAGGACAGGAACTCCTACGAGCAGTACTTC | CATEDRNSYEQYF | - | TRBD1 | TRBJ2-7 | TRBV24-1
TGTGCCTGGAGTGTTAGCGGGGGGTTCACAGATACGCAGTATTTT | CAWSVSGGFTDTQYF | - | TRBD2 | TRBJ2-3 | TRBV30
TGCGCCAGCAGCCAAGAAGAGGCGGGCAGGTTGAACACTGAAGCTTTCTTT | CASSQEEAGRLNTEAFF | once | - | TRBJ1-1 | TRBV4-1